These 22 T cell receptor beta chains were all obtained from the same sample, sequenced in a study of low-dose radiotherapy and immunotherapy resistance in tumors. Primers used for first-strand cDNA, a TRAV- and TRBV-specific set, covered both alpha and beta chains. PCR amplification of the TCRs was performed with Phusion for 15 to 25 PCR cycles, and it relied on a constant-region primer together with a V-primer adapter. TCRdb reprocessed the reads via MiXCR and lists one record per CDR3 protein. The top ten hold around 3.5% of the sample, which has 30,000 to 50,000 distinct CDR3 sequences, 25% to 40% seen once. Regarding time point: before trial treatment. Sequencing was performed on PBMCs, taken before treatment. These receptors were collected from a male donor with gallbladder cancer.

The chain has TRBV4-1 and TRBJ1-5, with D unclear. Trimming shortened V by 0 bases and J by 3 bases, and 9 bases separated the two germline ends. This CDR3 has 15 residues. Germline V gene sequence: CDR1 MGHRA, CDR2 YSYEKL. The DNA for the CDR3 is TGCGCCAGCAGCCAAGAGAGGGCAGACAATCAGCCCCAGCATTTT. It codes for CASSQERADNQPQHF.

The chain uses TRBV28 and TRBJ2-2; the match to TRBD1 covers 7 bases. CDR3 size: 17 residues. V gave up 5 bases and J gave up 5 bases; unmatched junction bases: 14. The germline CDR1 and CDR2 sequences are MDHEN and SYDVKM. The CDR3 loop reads CASSRLTNNRGTGELFF. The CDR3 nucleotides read TGTGCCAGCAGTCGGCTAACCAACAACAGGGGTACCGGGGAGCTGTTTTTT.

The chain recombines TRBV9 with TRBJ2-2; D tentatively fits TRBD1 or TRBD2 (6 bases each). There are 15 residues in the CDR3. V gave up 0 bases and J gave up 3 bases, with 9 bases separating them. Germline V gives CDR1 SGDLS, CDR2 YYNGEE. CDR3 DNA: TGTGCCAGCAGCGTAGACGGGGGCCACACCGGGGAGCTGTTTTTT. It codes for CASSVDGGHTGELFF.

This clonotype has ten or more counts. The CDR3: CASSWQGSSYEQYF. DNA of the CDR3: TGCGCCAGCAGCTGGCAGGGGAGCTCCTACGAGCAGTACTTC. J is TRBJ2-7 and V is TRBV5-1; D might be TRBD1 (6 bases). Germline V gives CDR1 SGHRS, CDR2 YFSETQ. The CDR3 consists of 14 residues. V lost 3 bases and J lost 0, with 10 bases in between.

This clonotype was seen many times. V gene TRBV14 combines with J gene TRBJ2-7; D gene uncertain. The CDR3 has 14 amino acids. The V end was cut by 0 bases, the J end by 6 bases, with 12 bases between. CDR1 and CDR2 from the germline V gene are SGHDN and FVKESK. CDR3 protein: CASSQEVSSGEQYF. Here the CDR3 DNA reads TGTGCCAGCAGCCAAGAAGTATCTTCCGGCGAGCAGTACTTC.

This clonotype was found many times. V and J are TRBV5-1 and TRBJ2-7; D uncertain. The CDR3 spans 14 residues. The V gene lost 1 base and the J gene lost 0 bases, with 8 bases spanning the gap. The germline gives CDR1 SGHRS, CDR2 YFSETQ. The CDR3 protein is CASSLRVGSYEQYF. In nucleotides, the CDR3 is TGCGCCAGCAGCTTGCGGGTGGGCTCCTACGAGCAGTACTTC.

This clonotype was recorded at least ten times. The DNA for the CDR3 is TGCGCCAGCAGCCGGGGGGGCGGGGGGCCCAATGAGCAGTTCTTC. Its translation is CASSRGGGGPNEQFF. This chain links TRBV4-1 with TRBJ2-1; 8 bases match TRBD2. The J segment lost 6 bases and the V segment lost 4 bases, leaving 8 bases of the junction unmatched. Germline CDR1 and CDR2: MGHRA and YSYEKL. The CDR3 runs to 15 residues.

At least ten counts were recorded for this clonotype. In DNA form, the CDR3 reads TGTGCCAGCAGCCAGTGGACTATTCGCTCCTACGAGCAGTACTTC. Translated: CASSQWTIRSYEQYF. The rearrangement uses TRBV14 and TRBJ2-7; TRBD2 might be the D (6 bases). With 3 bases removed from V and 0 bases from J, the gap between germline ends came to 12 bases. The CDR3 runs to 15 residues. Germline V gives CDR1 SGHDN, CDR2 FVKESK.

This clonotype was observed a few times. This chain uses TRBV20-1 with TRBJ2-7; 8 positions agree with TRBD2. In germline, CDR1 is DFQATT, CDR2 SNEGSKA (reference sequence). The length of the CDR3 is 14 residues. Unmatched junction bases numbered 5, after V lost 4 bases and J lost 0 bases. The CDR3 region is CSANSGTPSYEQYF. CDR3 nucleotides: TGCAGTGCTAATAGCGGGACCCCCTCCTACGAGCAGTACTTC.

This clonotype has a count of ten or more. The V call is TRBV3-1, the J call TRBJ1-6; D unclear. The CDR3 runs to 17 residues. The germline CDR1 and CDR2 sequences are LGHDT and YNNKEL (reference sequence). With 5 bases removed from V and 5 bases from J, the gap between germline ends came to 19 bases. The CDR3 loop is CASSVTSRRTHNSPLHF. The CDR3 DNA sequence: TGTGCCAGCAGCGTTACGTCGCGGAGGACCCATAATTCACCCCTCCACTTT.

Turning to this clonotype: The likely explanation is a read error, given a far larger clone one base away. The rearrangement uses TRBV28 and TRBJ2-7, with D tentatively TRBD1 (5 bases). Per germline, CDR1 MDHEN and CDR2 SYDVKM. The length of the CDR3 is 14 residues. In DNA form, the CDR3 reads TGTGCCGGCAGTTTAAGGGGTAACTCCTACGAGCAGTACTTC. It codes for CAGSLRGNSYEQYF.

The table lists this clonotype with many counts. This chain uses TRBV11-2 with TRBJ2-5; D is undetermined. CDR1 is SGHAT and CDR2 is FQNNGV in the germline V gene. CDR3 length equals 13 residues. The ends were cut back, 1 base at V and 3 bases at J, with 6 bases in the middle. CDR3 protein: CASSLGGKETQYF. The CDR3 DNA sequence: TGTGCCAGCAGCTTAGGGGGAAAAGAGACCCAGTACTTC.

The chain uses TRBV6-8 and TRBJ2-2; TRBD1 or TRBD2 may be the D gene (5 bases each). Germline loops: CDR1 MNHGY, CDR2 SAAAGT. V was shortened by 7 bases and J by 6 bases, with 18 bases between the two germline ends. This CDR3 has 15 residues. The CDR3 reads CASIPFFGGSGELFF. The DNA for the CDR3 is TGTGCCAGCATCCCGTTTTTTGGGGGATCCGGGGAGCTGTTTTTT.

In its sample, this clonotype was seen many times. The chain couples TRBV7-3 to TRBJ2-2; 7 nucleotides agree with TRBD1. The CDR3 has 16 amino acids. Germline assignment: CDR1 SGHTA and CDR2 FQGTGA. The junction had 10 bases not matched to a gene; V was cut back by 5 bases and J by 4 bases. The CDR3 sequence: CASSIRQGVVTGELFF. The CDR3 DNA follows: TGTGCCAGCAGCATAAGGCAGGGGGTTGTCACCGGGGAGCTGTTTTTT.

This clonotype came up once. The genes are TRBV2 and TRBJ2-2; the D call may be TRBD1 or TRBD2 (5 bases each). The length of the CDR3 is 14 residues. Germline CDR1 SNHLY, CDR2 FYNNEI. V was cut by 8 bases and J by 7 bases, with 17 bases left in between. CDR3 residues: CASSRGVVVGELFF. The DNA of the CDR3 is TGTGCCAGCTCTAGAGGGGTTGTGGTCGGGGAGCTGTTTTTT.

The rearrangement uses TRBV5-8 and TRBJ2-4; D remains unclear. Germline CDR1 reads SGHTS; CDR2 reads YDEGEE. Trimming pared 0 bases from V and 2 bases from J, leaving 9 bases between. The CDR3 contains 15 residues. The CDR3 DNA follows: TGTGCCAGCAGCTTGGCCTCGTTCCCCAAAAACATTCAGTACTTC. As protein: CASSLASFPKNIQYF.

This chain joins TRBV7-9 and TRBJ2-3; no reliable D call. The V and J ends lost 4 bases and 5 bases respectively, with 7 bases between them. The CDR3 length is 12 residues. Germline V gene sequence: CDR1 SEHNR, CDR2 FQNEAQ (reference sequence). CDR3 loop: CASSSMGDTQYF. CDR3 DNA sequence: TGTGCCAGCAGCTCCATGGGAGATACGCAGTATTTT.

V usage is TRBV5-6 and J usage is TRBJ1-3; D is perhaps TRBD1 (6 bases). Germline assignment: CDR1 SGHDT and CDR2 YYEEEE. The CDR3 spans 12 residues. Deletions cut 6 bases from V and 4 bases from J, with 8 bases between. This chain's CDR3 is CASTGVGNTIYF. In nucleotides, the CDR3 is TGTGCCAGCACAGGGGTGGGAAACACCATATATTTT.

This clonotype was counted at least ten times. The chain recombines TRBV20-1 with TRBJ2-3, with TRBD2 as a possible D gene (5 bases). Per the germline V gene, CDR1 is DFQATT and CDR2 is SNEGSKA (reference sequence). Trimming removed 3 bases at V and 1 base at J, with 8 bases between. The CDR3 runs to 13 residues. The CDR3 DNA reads TGCAGTGCTAGGACCGGGGGCACAGATACGCAGTATTTT. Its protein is CSARTGGTDTQYF.

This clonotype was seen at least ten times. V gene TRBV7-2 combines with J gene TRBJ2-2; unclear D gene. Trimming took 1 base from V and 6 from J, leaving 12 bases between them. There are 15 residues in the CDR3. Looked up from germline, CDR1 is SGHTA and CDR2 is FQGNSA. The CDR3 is CASSLGVLESGELFF. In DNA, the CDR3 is TGTGCCAGCAGCTTAGGGGTCCTGGAGTCCGGGGAGCTGTTTTTT.

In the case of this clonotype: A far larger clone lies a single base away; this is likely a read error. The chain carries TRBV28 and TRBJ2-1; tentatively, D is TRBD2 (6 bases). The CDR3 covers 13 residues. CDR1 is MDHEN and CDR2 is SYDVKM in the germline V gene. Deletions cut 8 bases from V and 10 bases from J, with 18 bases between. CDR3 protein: CASAGSGWDEQFF. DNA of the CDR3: TGTGCCAGCGCGGGGTCAGGGTGGGACGAGCAGTTCTTC. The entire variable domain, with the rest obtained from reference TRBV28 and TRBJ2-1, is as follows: DVKVTQSSRYLVKRTGEKVFLECVQDMDHENMFWYRQDPGLGLRLIYFSYDVKMKEKGDIPEGYSVSREKKERFSLILESASTNQTSMYLCASAGSGWDEQFFGPGTRLTVL.

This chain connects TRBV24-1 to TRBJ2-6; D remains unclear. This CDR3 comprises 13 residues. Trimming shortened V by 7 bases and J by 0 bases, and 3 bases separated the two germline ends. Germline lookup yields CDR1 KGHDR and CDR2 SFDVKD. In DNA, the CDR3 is TGTGCCACCAGGGGCTCTGGGGCCAACGTCCTGACTTTC. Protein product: CATRGSGANVLTF.